This entry lists 32 T cell receptor beta chains sequenced from one sample in a study of blood T cell repertoires in COVID-19. The protocol was immunoSEQ multiplex PCR, while the TCRdb copy is restricted to in-frame clones and leaves out a portion. The table has 100,000 to 150,000 clones, around 81% seen once. The specimen sequenced was peripheral blood. These receptors were taken from a man aged 30-40 years with COVID-19, enrolled during active disease.

The chain has TRBV19 and TRBJ1-3, with 7 positions matching TRBD1. V lost 6 bases and J lost 5; bases outside the gene matches: 4. The CDR3 loop spans 13 amino acids. Germline V gives CDR1 LNHDA, CDR2 SQIVND (reference sequence). The CDR3 DNA is TGTGCCAGTAGCCGACAGGGTAGAAACACCATATATTTT. It codes for CASSRQGRNTIYF.

This clone was observed a single time. The V and J genes are TRBV18 and TRBJ1-1; D is perhaps TRBD1 (5 bases). This CDR3 has 15 amino acids. CDR1 is KGHSH and CDR2 is LQKENI in the germline V gene. Trimming removed 7 bases at V and 5 bases at J, with 20 bases between. The CDR3 loop reads CASLGGVGAGTEAFF. CDR3 bases: TGTGCCAGCTTAGGAGGGGTTGGAGCAGGGACTGAAGCTTTCTTT.

The V and J genes are TRBV7-3 and TRBJ2-7; 12 bases fit TRBD2. Germline V gives CDR1 SGHTA, CDR2 FQGTGA. This CDR3 is 15 amino acids long. The V segment lost 5 bases and the J segment 3 bases; nucleotides outside the gene matches: 5. CDR3 amino acids: CASSPGLAGVYEQYF. As DNA, the CDR3 is TGTGCCAGCAGCCCGGGACTAGCGGGCGTCTACGAGCAGTACTTC.

V usage is TRBV7-2 and J usage is TRBJ1-1; 8 nucleotides line up with TRBD1. Germline assignment: CDR1 SGHTA and CDR2 FQGNSA. The CDR3 extends over 14 amino acids. After removal of 5 bases from V and 3 bases from J, the junction contained 5 bases not matched to a gene. The CDR3, as DNA: TGTGCCAGCAGCCCTCGACAGGGGTACACTGAAGCTTTCTTT. Translation gives CASSPRQGYTEAFF.

The rearrangement links TRBV28 to TRBJ1-4; 9 nucleotides match TRBD1. The germline V gene has CDR1 MDHEN and CDR2 SYDVKM. Unmatched junction bases numbered 5, after V lost 2 bases and J lost 10 bases. This CDR3 has 14 amino acids. The CDR3 nucleotides are TGTGCCAGCAGTTTAGGGACAGGGATTGCAAAACTGTTTTTT. Encoded protein: CASSLGTGIAKLFF.

The chain combines TRBV30 with TRBJ2-1, with a tentative D call TRBD1 (6 bases). Per germline, CDR1 GTSNPN and CDR2 SVGIG (reference sequence). Trimming shortened V by 3 bases and J by 8 bases, and 20 bases separated the two germline ends. The CDR3 is 15 residues long. In DNA, the CDR3 is TGTGCCTGGAGCCCAGGTACAGGGCTCTATGATGAGCAGTTCTTC. Translation gives CAWSPGTGLYDEQFF.

The V call is TRBV12-3 or TRBV12-4, the J call TRBJ2-7, with D possibly matching TRBD1 (5 bases). The CDR3 has 13 residues. V lost 7 bases to trimming and J lost 1 base, with 11 bases between them. CDR3 residues: CASTTTVSYEQYF. The DNA of the CDR3 is TGTGCCAGCACCACGACAGTTTCCTACGAGCAGTACTTC.

The count of this clone is one. The V and J genes are TRBV28 and TRBJ1-4; D may be TRBD1 (5 bases). The CDR3 totals 16 residues. The germline V and J ends were trimmed by 5 bases and 3 bases, with 16 bases remaining between them. Germline V gene sequence: CDR1 MDHEN, CDR2 SYDVKM. The CDR3 region has the DNA TGTGCCAGCAGTCCCCCGGGAGGGGCGTCTAATGAAAAACTGTTTTTT. Translation: CASSPPGGASNEKLFF. Drawing the rest from reference TRBV28 and TRBJ1-4, the complete variable domain is DVKVTQSSRYLVKRTGEKVFLECVQDMDHENMFWYRQDPGLGLRLIYFSYDVKMKEKGDIPEGYSVSREKKERFSLILESASTNQTSMYLCASSPPGGASNEKLFFGSGTQLSVL.

The rearrangement links TRBV14 to TRBJ2-3; 8 bases map to TRBD2. Per germline, CDR1 SGHDN and CDR2 FVKESK. After removal of 1 base from V and 1 base from J, the junction contained 19 bases not matched to a gene. This CDR3 comprises 21 residues. In DNA, the CDR3 is TGTGCCAGCAGCCAAGTTAGGCCGGGACACTGGACTAGCCCAGGCACAGATACGCAGTATTTT. Amino acid sequence: CASSQVRPGHWTSPGTDTQYF.

This chain uses TRBV4-3 with TRBJ1-2, with a tentative D call TRBD1 (6 bases). The CDR3 has 15 amino acids. Germline V gene sequence: CDR1 LGHNA, CDR2 YSLEER. The ends were cut back, 0 bases at V and 4 bases at J, with 12 bases in the middle. CDR3 protein: CASSQELGASYGYTF. DNA for the CDR3: TGCGCCAGCAGCCAAGAGCTGGGGGCGAGCTATGGCTACACCTTC.

The chain couples TRBV27 to TRBJ1-2; D call uncertain. The CDR3 runs to 12 residues. Deletions cut 6 bases from V and 8 bases from J, with 13 bases between. Germline V gene data show CDR1 as MNHEY and CDR2 as SMNVEV (reference sequence). CDR3 amino acids: CASSPRTGGYTF. The DNA for the CDR3 is TGTGCCAGCAGCCCTAGGACTGGCGGCTACACCTTC.

The count of this clone is one. The chain combines TRBV3-1 (or the pseudogene TRBV3-2) with TRBJ1-6; 10 nucleotides line up with TRBD1. V gave up 3 bases and J gave up 7 bases; unmatched junction bases: 3. Germline CDR1 reads LGHDT; CDR2 reads YNNKEL (reference sequence). This CDR3 spans 15 amino acids. CDR3 region: CASSQGTGANSPLHF. CDR3 nucleotides: TGTGCCAGCAGCCAGGGGACAGGGGCCAATTCACCCCTCCACTTT.

The chain is built from TRBV11-1 and TRBJ1-1; 8 positions match TRBD1. CDR3 length: 15 residues. The germline V gene encodes CDR1 SGHAT and CDR2 FQDESV (reference sequence). V lost 3 bases to trimming and J lost 2 bases; unmatched junction nucleotides: 5. The CDR3 nucleotides read TGTGCCAGCAGCTTGAGGGACAGGATAAACACTGAAGCTTTCTTT. This codes for CASSLRDRINTEAFF.

This clone appeared once. The chain joins TRBV30 to TRBJ1-1; weak D call: TRBD1 (5 bases). The CDR3 is 13 residues long. Trimming left V 0 bases short and J 8 bases short, with 13 bases between. Germline CDR1 reads GTSNPN; CDR2 reads SVGIG (reference sequence). The CDR3 is CAWSVVWTTEAFF. CDR3 DNA: TGTGCCTGGAGTGTGGTTTGGACAACAGAAGCTTTCTTT.

This clone has a handful of counts. The V and J genes are TRBV11-2 and TRBJ1-4; 10 bases map to TRBD1. Germline V gene lookup returns CDR1 SGHAT and CDR2 FQNNGV. The CDR3 has 16 amino acids. V gave up 4 bases and J gave up 4 bases; unmatched junction bases: 6. DNA of the CDR3: TGTGCCAGCAGCTCCATCCGGGACAGGGGTAATGAAAAACTGTTTTTT. This codes for CASSSIRDRGNEKLFF.

The V and J genes are TRBV30 and TRBJ2-7; perhaps TRBD1 as D (6 bases). The germline gives CDR1 GTSNPN, CDR2 SVGIG (reference sequence). The CDR3 is made up of 14 amino acids. The V and J ends lost 1 base and 2 bases respectively, with 12 bases between them. CDR3 residues: CAWSGGQRPYEQYF. Here the CDR3 DNA reads TGTGCCTGGAGTGGAGGACAGCGGCCCTACGAGCAGTACTTC. Full variable domain (remainder filled in from reference TRBV30 and TRBJ2-7): SQTIHQWPATLVQPVGSPLSLECTVEGTSNPNLYWYRQAAGRGLQLLFYSVGIGQISSEVPQNLSASRPQDRQFILSSKKLLLSDSGFYLCAWSGGQRPYEQYFGPGTRLTVT.

This clone was picked up a small number of times. The chain has TRBV19 and TRBJ2-2; TRBD1 agrees at 7 bases. CDR1 is LNHDA, CDR2 SQIVND, per germline (reference sequence). The CDR3 spans 16 residues. Germline trimming cut 2 bases from V and 0 bases from J; bases unmatched to any gene: 3. CDR3 sequence reads: CASSIMGTANTGELFF. The CDR3 DNA sequence: TGTGCCAGTAGTATAATGGGGACAGCGAACACCGGGGAGCTGTTTTTT.

The rearrangement uses TRBV18 and TRBJ2-7; D possibly corresponds to TRBD2 (6 bases). V was pared by 5 bases and J by 5 bases, with 19 bases between. This CDR3 contains 15 residues. The germline V gene encodes CDR1 KGHSH and CDR2 LQKENI. The CDR3 DNA reads as TGTGCCAGCTCAAGGGCGGGGACTGGGAACCACGAGCAGTACTTC. Its protein is CASSRAGTGNHEQYF.

CDR3 amino acids: CASSYLSHTGELFF. CDR3 DNA: TGTGCCAGCAGTTACTTATCCCACACCGGGGAGCTGTTTTTT. The genes are TRBV6-5 and TRBJ2-2; D ambiguous. Germline CDR1 is MNHEY and CDR2 is SVGAGI. Trimming removed 1 base from V and 3 bases from J, with 6 bases in between. The CDR3 runs 14 residues.

V usage is TRBV6-5 and J usage is TRBJ2-7; 10 bases are shared with TRBD1. With 6 bases clipped from V and 5 bases from J, the junction kept 7 bases outside the gene matches. The CDR3 loop spans 14 amino acids. CDR1 MNHEY and CDR2 SVGAGI come from the germline V gene. The CDR3 is CASSAGTGADEQYF. In nucleotides, the CDR3 is TGTGCCAGCAGCGCCGGGACAGGGGCGGACGAGCAGTACTTC.

This sequence joins TRBV2 and TRBJ2-1; TRBD2 agrees at 8 bases. The CDR3 contains 13 residues. V lost 7 bases, J lost 9 bases, and 8 bases stayed unmatched. Germline V gene data show CDR1 as SNHLY and CDR2 as FYNNEI. CDR3 loop: CASTSGGRSEQFF. The DNA for the CDR3 is TGTGCCAGCACTTCGGGGGGGCGGAGTGAGCAGTTCTTC.

The chain uses TRBV20-1 and TRBJ2-3, with D possibly TRBD2 on 5 matching bases. The germline gives CDR1 DFQATT, CDR2 SNEGSKA (reference sequence). The ends were cut back, 3 bases at V and 3 bases at J, with 16 bases in the middle. The CDR3 has 15 residues. This CDR3 is CSASFAGGITDTQYF. CDR3 sequence (DNA): TGCAGTGCTAGTTTCGCGGGTGGTATTACAGATACGCAGTATTTT.

The chain recombines TRBV28 with TRBJ2-7; no clear D gene. The germline V and J ends were trimmed by 4 bases and 1 base, with 14 bases remaining between them. Germline-derived CDR1 and CDR2 are MDHEN and SYDVKM. The CDR3 is made up of 15 amino acids. For the CDR3, the DNA is TGTGCCAGCAGTTACAGAGTCCCTTATTCCTACGAGCAGTACTTC. It codes for CASSYRVPYSYEQYF.

This clone was detected once. The rearrangement uses TRBV29-1 and TRBJ2-7; D might be TRBD2 (5 bases). Trimming stripped 4 bases from V and 6 bases from J, with 16 bases between. CDR3 length: 13 amino acids. Germline CDR1 reads SQVTM; CDR2 reads ANQGSEA. CDR3 protein: CSVGRTGTGEQYF. The DNA of the CDR3 is TGCAGCGTTGGTCGGACGGGAACCGGCGAGCAGTACTTC.

This chain joins TRBV5-6 and TRBJ2-3; 7 nucleotides match TRBD1. This CDR3 has 16 amino acids. Germline loops: CDR1 SGHDT, CDR2 YYEEEE. After removal of 4 bases from V and 1 base from J, the junction contained 9 bases not matched to a gene. CDR3 in DNA: TGTGCCAGCAGCGTAGAGGGGGCATGGGGCACAGATACGCAGTATTTT. This translates into CASSVEGAWGTDTQYF.

The genes are TRBV2 and TRBJ2-1; D may be TRBD1 (6 bases). V lost 4 bases and J 5 bases, leaving 15 bases between the germline ends. The germline CDR1 and CDR2 sequences are SNHLY and FYNNEI. CDR3 size: 15 residues. DNA of the CDR3: TGTGCCAGCAGTGTCGAACAGGGACCTCACAATGAGCAGTTCTTC. Translating gives CASSVEQGPHNEQFF.

The chain has TRBV2 and TRBJ1-6; D uncertain. Looked up from germline, CDR1 is SNHLY and CDR2 is FYNNEI. The CDR3 has 15 amino acids. Trimming shortened V by 1 base and J by 9 bases, and 13 bases separated the two germline ends. The DNA for the CDR3 is TGTGCCAGCAGTGAAGAAAGAGCGAATTCTTCACCCCTCCACTTT. This codes for CASSEERANSSPLHF.

Notes on this clone: At one of its ends the junction is not consistent with the germline gene, which may arise from a read error. This chain connects TRBV7-8 to TRBJ2-5; the match to TRBD2 covers 9 bases. The CDR3 runs to 16 residues. From germline, CDR1 is SGHVS and CDR2 FQNEAQ. This CDR3 is CASSSRLAATQVTQYF. CDR3 in DNA: TGTGCCAGCAGCTCGCGACTAGCGGCCACCCAAGTGACCCAGTACTTC.

V gene TRBV27 combines with J gene TRBJ1-1; D gene uncertain. Germline CDR1 reads MNHEY; CDR2 reads SMNVEV (reference sequence). The CDR3 consists of 14 residues. The V gene lost 2 bases and the J gene lost 5 bases, with 12 bases spanning the gap. The CDR3 region has the DNA TGTGCCAGCAGTTTAGAGGAGGGATTGACTGAAGCTTTCTTT. This translates into CASSLEEGLTEAFF.

For the CDR3, the DNA is TGTGCCAGTAGTGGCAGCTCTGGAAACACCATATATTTT. This sequence encodes CASSGSSGNTIYF. The chain carries TRBV19 and TRBJ1-3; D gene uncertain. The germline V gene has CDR1 LNHDA and CDR2 SQIVND (reference sequence). V shed 5 bases and J shed 0 bases, with 5 bases lying between them. The CDR3 loop spans 13 amino acids.

The chain recombines TRBV29-1 with TRBJ1-2, with a possible D match to TRBD1 (6 bases). This CDR3 contains 14 residues. Germline CDR1 reads SQVTM; CDR2 reads ANQGSEA. The V end was cut by 4 bases, the J end by 3 bases, with 15 bases between. CDR3 loop: CSVGGQLLYYGYTF. The CDR3 DNA reads TGCAGCGTTGGCGGACAGCTTTTATACTATGGCTACACCTTC.

This rearrangement joins TRBV10-3 to TRBJ1-2; TRBD1 is a possible D gene (6 bases). This CDR3 contains 15 residues. V was clipped by 6 bases and J by 6 bases, with 20 bases between them. From germline, CDR1 is ENHRY and CDR2 SYGVKD. CDR3 residues: CAISRTGYDPHGYTF. The CDR3, as DNA: TGTGCCATCAGCCGAACAGGGTATGATCCCCATGGCTACACCTTC.